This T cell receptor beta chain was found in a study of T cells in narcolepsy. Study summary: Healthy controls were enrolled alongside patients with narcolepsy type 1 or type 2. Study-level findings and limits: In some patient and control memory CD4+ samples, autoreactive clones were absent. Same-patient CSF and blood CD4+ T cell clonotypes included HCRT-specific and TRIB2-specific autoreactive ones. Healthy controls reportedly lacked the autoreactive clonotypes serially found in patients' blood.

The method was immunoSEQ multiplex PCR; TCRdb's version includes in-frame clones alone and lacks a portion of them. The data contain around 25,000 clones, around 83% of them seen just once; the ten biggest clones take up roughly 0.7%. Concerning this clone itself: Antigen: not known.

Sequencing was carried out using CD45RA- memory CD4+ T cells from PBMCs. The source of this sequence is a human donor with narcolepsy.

The CDR3 protein is CASSDKAGTSMAETQYF. Here the CDR3 DNA reads TGTGCCAGCAGTGACAAAGCCGGGACTAGCATGGCGGAGACCCAGTACTTC. The gene calls are TRBV14 and TRBJ2-5; 9 bases line up with TRBD2. V lost 6 bases, J lost 5 bases, and 16 bases stayed unmatched. The germline gives CDR1 SGHDN, CDR2 FVKESK. CDR3 length: 17 residues.